This T cell receptor beta chain was identified during a study of T cell responses to AZD1222 COVID-19 vaccine. Clones were sequenced by immunoSEQ multiplex PCR, and TCRdb holds only the in-frame ones, with some missing. The data hold some 200,000 clones, with roughly 90% observed a single time. The sample in question was peripheral blood, obtained on day 0 of AZD1222 vaccination. The sequence was collected from an adult in good health.

CDR3: CASSLGDFGSPLHF. The CDR3 DNA reads as TGTGCCAGCAGCTTAGGGGATTTTGGTTCACCCCTCCACTTT. This chain connects TRBV7-9 to TRBJ1-6; D gene uncertain. The CDR3 spans 14 residues. Trimming shortened V by 1 base and J by 9 bases, and 10 bases separated the two germline ends. Germline V gene sequence: CDR1 SEHNR, CDR2 FQNEAQ (reference sequence).